These T cell receptor beta chains were read from a single sample in a study of metastatic and nonmetastatic thyroid tumors. From the PCR reads, TCRdb re-called clones with MiXCR. This table holds around 16,000 clones, 20% to 30% found once. The sample consisted of tumor tissue. These receptors were taken from a male donor with papillary thyroid cancer or a benign thyroid nodule (not recorded which). Some clones in this sample may be carry-over from other donors' samples. The CDR3 runs from the conserved cysteine through the conserved F or W. The order of the fields is J gene, V gene, clone size, CDR3 protein. Clone size is given for some rows only: seen once, a few or many times, or a class if the clone is expanded.

j_call: TRBJ1-6; v_call: TRBV28; clone_size: few; cdr3_aa: CASGQGPHPPLHF
j_call: TRBJ1-6; v_call: TRBV6-1; clone_size: few; cdr3_aa: CASKEDRANSPLHF
j_call: TRBJ1-1; v_call: TRBV20-1; clone_size: .; cdr3_aa: CSARSTQGRFNMNTEAFF
j_call: TRBJ1-1; v_call: TRBV30; clone_size: many; cdr3_aa: CAWRWQPNTEAFF
j_call: TRBJ1-5; v_call: TRBV2; clone_size: .; cdr3_aa: CASSRGAPQHF
j_call: TRBJ2-3; v_call: TRBV11-2; clone_size: .; cdr3_aa: CASSFSSVILNTQYF
j_call: TRBJ2-1; v_call: TRBV19; clone_size: many; cdr3_aa: CASSMRRSRDSGAYNEQFF
j_call: TRBJ2-5; v_call: TRBV25-1; clone_size: many; cdr3_aa: CASSQRGGQETQYF
j_call: TRBJ2-7; v_call: TRBV6-1; clone_size: .; cdr3_aa: CASSEIQGYEQYF
j_call: TRBJ2-2; v_call: TRBV3-1; clone_size: many; cdr3_aa: CASSLARGELFF
j_call: TRBJ2-2; v_call: TRBV13; clone_size: many; cdr3_aa: CASSLGASGELFF
j_call: TRBJ2-5; v_call: TRBV28; clone_size: many; cdr3_aa: CASSQPGQIETQYF
j_call: TRBJ2-6; v_call: TRBV20-1; clone_size: .; cdr3_aa: CSAFQDSGANVLTF
j_call: TRBJ1-2; v_call: TRBV12-3/TRBV12-4; clone_size: .; cdr3_aa: CASIFSADYVYTF
j_call: TRBJ1-4; v_call: TRBV20-1; clone_size: many; cdr3_aa: CSARVGGFGNEKLFF
j_call: TRBJ1-1; v_call: TRBV2; clone_size: .; cdr3_aa: CASRGDTEAFF
j_call: TRBJ2-7; v_call: TRBV7-9; clone_size: many; cdr3_aa: CASSFQGGGYEQYF
j_call: TRBJ2-3; v_call: TRBV27; clone_size: few; cdr3_aa: CASSSRLAGGTDTQYF
j_call: TRBJ2-2; v_call: TRBV3-1; clone_size: many; cdr3_aa: CASSQPGTLVAGELFF
j_call: TRBJ1-2; v_call: TRBV30; clone_size: many; cdr3_aa: CAWSPQGEPYGYTF
j_call: TRBJ2-3; v_call: TRBV4-1; clone_size: .; cdr3_aa: CASSPVGQFPDTQYF
j_call: TRBJ2-7; v_call: TRBV5-1; clone_size: many; cdr3_aa: CASSFYRGAGYEQYF
j_call: TRBJ1-1; v_call: TRBV11-2; clone_size: .; cdr3_aa: CASILAGQVTEAFF
j_call: TRBJ2-1; v_call: TRBV5-4; clone_size: many; cdr3_aa: CASSLASLAGGLAYNEQFF
j_call: TRBJ2-6; v_call: TRBV6-1; clone_size: .; cdr3_aa: CASIIGLSGANVLTF
j_call: TRBJ2-7; v_call: TRBV5-1; clone_size: .; cdr3_aa: CASSLVLAGSGSSYEQYF
j_call: TRBJ2-3; v_call: TRBV6-1; clone_size: .; cdr3_aa: CASSNTRWYTQYF